This T cell receptor (beta chain) was identified in a study of blood T cells in healthy people across ages. A second PCR of about 6 to 11 cycles used a sample-barcoded 5' primer and a J-beta primer mix. One entry per CDR3 protein results from TCRdb running MiXCR on the 5' RACE reads. The sample consists of approximately 360,000 distinct CDR3 sequences, roughly half of them appearing once. Study findings and constraints: In these data, TCR beta diversity tracked strongly with naive T cell percentage.

The trim removed 5 bases at V and 2 bases at J, leaving 17 bases unmatched. CDR1 and CDR2 from the germline V gene are SNHLY and FYNNEI. The CDR3 has 20 amino acids. About this clonotype itself: Its antigen is not identified.

Input material: blood. The clonotype was recovered from a man aged 60 to 75 in good health. The chain uses TRBV2 and TRBJ2-3; 12 positions agree with TRBD2. The CDR3 loop is CASSRRSRQTSGGNTDTQYF. Here the CDR3 DNA reads TGTGCCAGCAGTCGAAGGAGTCGCCAAACTAGCGGGGGGAACACAGATACGCAGTATTTT.